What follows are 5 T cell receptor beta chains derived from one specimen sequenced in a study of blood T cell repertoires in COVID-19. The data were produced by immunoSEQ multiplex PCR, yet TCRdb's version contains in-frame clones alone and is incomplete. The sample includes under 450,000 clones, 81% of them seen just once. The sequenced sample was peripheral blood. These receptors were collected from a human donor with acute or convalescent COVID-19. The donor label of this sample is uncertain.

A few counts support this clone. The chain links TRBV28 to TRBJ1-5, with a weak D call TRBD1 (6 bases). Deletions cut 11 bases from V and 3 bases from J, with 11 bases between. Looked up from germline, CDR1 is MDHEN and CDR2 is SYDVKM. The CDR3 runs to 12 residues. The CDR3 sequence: CAAAGANQPQHF. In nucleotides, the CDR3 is TGTGCCGCGGCAGGGGCCAATCAGCCCCAGCATTTT. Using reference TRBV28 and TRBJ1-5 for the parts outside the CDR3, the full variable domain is DVKVTQSSRYLVKRTGEKVFLECVQDMDHENMFWYRQDPGLGLRLIYFSYDVKMKEKGDIPEGYSVSREKKERFSLILESASTNQTSMYLCAAAGANQPQHFGDGTRLSIL.

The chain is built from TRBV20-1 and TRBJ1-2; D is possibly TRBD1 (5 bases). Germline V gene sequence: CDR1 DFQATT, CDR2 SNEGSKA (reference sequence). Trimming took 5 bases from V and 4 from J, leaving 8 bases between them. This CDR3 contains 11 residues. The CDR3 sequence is CSAGGSYGYTF. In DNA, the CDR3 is TGCAGTGCTGGGGGGAGCTATGGCTACACCTTC.

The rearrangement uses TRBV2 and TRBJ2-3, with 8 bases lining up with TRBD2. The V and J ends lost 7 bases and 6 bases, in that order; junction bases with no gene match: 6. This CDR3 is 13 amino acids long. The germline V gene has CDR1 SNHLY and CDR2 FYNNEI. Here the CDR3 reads CASNFGGGDTQYF. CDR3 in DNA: TGTGCCAGCAATTTCGGCGGGGGGGATACGCAGTATTTT.

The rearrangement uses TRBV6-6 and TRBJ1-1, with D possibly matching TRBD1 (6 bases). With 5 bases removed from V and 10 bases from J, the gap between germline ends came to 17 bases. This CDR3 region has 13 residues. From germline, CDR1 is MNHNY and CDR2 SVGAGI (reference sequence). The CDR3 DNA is TGTGCCAGCAGTCGAGCTAACAGGGAAGGAGCTTTCTTT. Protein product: CASSRANREGAFF.

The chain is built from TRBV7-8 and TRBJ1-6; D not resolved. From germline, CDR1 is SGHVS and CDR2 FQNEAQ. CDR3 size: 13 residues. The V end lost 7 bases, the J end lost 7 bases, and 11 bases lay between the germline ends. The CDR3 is CASTRGRNSPLHF. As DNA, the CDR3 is TGTGCCAGCACCAGAGGTCGGAATTCACCCCTCCACTTT.